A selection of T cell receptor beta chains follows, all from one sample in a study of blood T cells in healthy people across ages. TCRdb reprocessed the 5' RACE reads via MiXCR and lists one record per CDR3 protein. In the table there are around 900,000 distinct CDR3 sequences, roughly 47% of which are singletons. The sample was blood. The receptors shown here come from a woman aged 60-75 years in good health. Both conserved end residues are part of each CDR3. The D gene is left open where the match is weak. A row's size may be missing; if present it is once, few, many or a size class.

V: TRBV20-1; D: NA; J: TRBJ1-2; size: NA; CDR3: CSARGNGGYTF; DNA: TGCAGTGCTAGGGGGAATGGTGGCTACACCTTC
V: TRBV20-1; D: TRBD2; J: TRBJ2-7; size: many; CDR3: CSANSGRGSYEQYF; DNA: TGCAGTGCTAATTCCGGGAGGGGGTCCTACGAGCAGTACTTC
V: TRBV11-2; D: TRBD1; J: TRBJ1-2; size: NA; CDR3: CASSSTGGYYGYTF; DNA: TGTGCCAGCAGCTCGACAGGGGGCTACTATGGCTACACCTTC
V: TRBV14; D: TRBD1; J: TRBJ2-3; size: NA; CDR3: CASSRKPGQGNTDTQYF; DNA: TGTGCCAGCAGCCGAAAACCGGGACAGGGAAACACAGATACGCAGTATTTT
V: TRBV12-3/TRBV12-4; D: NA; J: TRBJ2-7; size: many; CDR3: CASSLSHEQYF; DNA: TGTGCCAGCAGTCTCAGCCACGAGCAGTACTTC
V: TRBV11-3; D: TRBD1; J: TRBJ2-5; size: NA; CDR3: CASSPSATGTATQYF; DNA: TGTGCCAGCAGCCCCTCGGCCACAGGGACAGCTACCCAGTACTTC
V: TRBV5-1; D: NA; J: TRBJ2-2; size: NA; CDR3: CASSAEPSTGELFF; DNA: TGCGCCAGCAGCGCGGAGCCCAGCACCGGGGAGCTGTTTTTT
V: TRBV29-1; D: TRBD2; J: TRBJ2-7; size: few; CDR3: CSARTSGRRYEQYF; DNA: TGCAGCGCCAGGACTAGCGGGAGACGTTACGAGCAGTACTTC
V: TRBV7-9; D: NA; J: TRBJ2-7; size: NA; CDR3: CAYEPSGNPYEQYF; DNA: TGTGCCTATGAGCCGTCCGGGAATCCCTACGAGCAGTACTTC
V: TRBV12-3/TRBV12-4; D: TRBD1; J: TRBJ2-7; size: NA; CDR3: CASSRGQRTYEQYF; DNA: TGTGCCAGCAGTCGGGGACAGCGTACCTACGAGCAGTACTTC
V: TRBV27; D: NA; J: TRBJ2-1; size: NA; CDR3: CASRAGQHNEQFF; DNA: TGTGCCAGCAGGGCGGGACAGCACAATGAGCAGTTCTTC
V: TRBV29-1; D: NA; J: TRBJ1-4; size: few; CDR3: CSVEGSGGNEKLFF; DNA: TGCAGCGTAGAGGGCTCAGGTGGTAATGAAAAACTGTTTTTT
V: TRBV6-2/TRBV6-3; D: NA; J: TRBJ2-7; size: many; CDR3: CASSAGLTYEQYF; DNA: TGTGCCAGCAGTGCCGGACTTACCTACGAGCAGTACTTC
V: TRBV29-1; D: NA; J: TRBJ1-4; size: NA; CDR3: CSIRTAGLPNEKLFF; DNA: TGCAGCATCCGGACAGCTGGGCTACCGAATGAAAAACTGTTTTTT
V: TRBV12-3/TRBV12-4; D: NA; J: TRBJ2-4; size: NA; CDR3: CASSLWQGAKNIQYF; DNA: TGTGCCAGCAGTTTATGGCAGGGGGCCAAAAACATTCAGTACTTC
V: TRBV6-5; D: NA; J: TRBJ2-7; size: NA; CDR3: CASSYSSETIHEQYF; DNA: TGTGCCAGCAGTTACTCCAGCGAAACGATCCACGAGCAGTACTTC
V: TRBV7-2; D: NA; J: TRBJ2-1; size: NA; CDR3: CASSLRLGQVNEQFF; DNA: TGTGCCAGCAGCTTACGTCTGGGACAAGTCAATGAGCAGTTCTTC
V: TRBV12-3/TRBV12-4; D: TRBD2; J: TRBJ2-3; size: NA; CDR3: CASSFDTSGIGDTQYF; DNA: TGTGCCAGCAGTTTTGATACTAGCGGGATAGGAGATACGCAGTATTTT
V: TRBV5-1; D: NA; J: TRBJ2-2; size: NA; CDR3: CASSRFGAGELFF; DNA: TGCGCCAGCAGCCGCTTTGGAGCAGGGGAGCTGTTTTTT
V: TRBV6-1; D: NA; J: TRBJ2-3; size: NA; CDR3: CASSVIKGDTQYF; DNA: TGTGCCAGCAGTGTCATTAAGGGAGATACGCAGTATTTT
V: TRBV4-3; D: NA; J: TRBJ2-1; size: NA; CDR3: CASSQERDLSYNEQFF; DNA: TGCGCCAGCAGCCAAGAGAGGGACTTGTCCTACAATGAGCAGTTCTTC
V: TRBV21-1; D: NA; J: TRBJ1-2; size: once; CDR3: CASSKLARGGHRNYGYTF; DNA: TGTGCCAGCAGCAAACTTGCACGGGGCGGGCATAGAAACTATGGCTACACCTTC
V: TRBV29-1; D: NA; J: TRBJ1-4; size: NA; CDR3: CSVRGTTTNEKLFF; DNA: TGCAGCGTTCGAGGGACTACAACTAATGAAAAACTGTTTTTT
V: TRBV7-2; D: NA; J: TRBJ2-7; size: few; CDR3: CASSLHGQPRSDEQYF; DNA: TGTGCCAGCAGCCTGCACGGACAGCCCAGATCGGACGAGCAGTACTTC
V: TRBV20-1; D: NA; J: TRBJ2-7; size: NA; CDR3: CSASVPGIDEQYF; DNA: TGCAGTGCTAGCGTTCCCGGCATTGACGAGCAGTACTTC
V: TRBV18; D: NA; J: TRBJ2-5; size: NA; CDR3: CASSRRYQETQYF; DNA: TGTGCCAGCTCACGACGGTACCAAGAGACCCAGTACTTC